The sequence of this T cell receptor (beta chain) was determined in a study of control samples from healthy donors and cancer patients. The method was immunoSEQ multiplex PCR; TCRdb's version includes in-frame clones alone and lacks a portion of them. In the table there are some 130,000 clones, more than 85% of which are singletons. V lost 2 bases and J 1 base, leaving 2 bases between the germline ends. The germline V gene has CDR1 MNHEY and CDR2 SVGEGT. The CDR3 runs to 13 residues. The source material was PBMCs. The chain uses TRBV6-2 or TRBV6-3 and TRBJ2-2; no reliable D call. The receptor was isolated from a man aged 50-60 years with head and neck cancer. CDR3 amino acids: CASSYVNTGELFF. In DNA, the CDR3 is TGTGCCAGCAGTTACGTGAACACCGGGGAGCTGTTTTTT.